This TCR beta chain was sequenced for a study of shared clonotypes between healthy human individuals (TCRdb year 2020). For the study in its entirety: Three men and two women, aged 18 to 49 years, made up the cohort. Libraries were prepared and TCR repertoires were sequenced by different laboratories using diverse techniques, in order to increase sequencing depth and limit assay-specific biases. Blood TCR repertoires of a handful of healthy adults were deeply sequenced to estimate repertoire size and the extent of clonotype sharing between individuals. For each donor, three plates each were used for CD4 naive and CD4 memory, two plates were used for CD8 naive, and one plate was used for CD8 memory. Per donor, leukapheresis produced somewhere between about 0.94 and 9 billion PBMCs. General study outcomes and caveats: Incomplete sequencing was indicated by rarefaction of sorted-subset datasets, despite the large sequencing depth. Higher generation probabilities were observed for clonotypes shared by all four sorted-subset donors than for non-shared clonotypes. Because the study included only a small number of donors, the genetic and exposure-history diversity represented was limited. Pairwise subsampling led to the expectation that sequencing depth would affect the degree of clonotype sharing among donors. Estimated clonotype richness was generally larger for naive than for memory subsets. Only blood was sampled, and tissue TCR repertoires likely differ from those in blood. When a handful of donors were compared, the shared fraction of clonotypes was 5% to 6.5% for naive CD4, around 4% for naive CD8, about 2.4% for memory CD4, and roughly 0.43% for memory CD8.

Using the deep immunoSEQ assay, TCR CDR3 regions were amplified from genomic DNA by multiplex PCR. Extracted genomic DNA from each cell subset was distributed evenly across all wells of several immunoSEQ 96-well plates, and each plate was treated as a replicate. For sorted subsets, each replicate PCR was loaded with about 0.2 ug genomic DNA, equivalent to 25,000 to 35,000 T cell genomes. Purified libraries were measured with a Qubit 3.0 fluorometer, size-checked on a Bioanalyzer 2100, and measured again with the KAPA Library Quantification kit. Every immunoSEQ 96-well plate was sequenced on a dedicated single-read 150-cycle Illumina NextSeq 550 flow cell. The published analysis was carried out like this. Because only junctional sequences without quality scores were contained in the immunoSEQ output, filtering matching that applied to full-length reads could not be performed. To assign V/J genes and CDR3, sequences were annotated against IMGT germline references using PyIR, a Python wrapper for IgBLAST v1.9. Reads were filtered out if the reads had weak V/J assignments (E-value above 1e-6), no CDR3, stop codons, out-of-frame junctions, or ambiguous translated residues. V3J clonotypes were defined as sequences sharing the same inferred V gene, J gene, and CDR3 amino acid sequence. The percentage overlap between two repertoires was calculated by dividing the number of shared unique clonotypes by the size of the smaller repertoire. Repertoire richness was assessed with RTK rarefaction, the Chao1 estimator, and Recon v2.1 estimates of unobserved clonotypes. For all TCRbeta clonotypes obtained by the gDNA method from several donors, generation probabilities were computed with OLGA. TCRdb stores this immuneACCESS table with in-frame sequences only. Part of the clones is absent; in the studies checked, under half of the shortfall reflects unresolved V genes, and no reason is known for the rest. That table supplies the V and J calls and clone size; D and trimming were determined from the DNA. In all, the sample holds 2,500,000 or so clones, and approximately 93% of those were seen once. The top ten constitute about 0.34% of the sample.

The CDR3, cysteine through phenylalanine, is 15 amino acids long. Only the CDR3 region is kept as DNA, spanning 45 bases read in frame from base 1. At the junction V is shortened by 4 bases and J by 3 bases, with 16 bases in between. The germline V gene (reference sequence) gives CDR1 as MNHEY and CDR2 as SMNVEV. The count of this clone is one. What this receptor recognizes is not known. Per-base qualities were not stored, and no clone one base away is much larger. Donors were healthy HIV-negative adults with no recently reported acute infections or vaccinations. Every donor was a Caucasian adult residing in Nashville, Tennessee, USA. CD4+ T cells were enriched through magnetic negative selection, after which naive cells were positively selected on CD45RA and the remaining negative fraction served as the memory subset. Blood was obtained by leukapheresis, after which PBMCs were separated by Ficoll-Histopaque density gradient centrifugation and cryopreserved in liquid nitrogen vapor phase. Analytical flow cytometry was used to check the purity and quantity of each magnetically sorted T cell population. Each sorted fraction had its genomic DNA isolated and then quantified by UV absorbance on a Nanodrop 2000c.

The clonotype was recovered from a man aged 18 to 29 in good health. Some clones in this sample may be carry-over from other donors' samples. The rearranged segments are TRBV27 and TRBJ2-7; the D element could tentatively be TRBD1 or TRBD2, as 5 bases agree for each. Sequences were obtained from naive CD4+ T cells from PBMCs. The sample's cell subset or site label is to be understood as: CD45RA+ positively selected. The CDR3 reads CASSSIGALYYEQYF. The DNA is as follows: TGTGCCAGCAGTTCAATCGGGGCGCTTTACTACGAGCAGTACTTC.